The 28 T cell receptor beta chains below were found in one sample sequenced in a study of blood T cell repertoires in COVID-19. Produced via immunoSEQ multiplex PCR; TCRdb's table is partial and in-frame only. Among some 280,000 clones listed, around four fifths were seen once. Sequencing used peripheral blood. All receptors derive from a woman aged 45-65 years with active or convalescent COVID-19.

The CDR3 DNA sequence: TGTGCCAGCAGCTTCCGGGACAGGGACGAGCAGTACTTC. Translation gives CASSFRDRDEQYF. The chain uses TRBV5-6 and TRBJ2-7, with 9 positions matching TRBD1. The V gene's germline CDR1 is SGHDT and CDR2 YYEEEE. Germline trimming cut 2 bases from V and 5 bases from J; bases unmatched to any gene: 2. This CDR3 contains 13 residues.

The genes are TRBV19 and TRBJ1-5; no clear D gene. Germline V gene data show CDR1 as LNHDA and CDR2 as SQIVND (reference sequence). V lost 1 base, J lost 0 bases, and 10 bases lay in between. The CDR3 consists of 16 residues. The CDR3 DNA follows: TGTGCCAGTAGTATAGTCTCCACTAATAGCAATCAGCCCCAGCATTTT. Translation: CASSIVSTNSNQPQHF.

J is TRBJ1-5 and V is TRBV6-4; D uncertain. Trimming cost V 6 bases and J 5 bases, with 11 bases left between them. Germline V gene sequence: CDR1 MRHNA, CDR2 SNTAGT. CDR3 length equals 13 residues. Here the CDR3 reads CASSPGEDQPQHF. The CDR3 coding sequence is TGTGCCAGCAGCCCGGGAGAAGATCAGCCCCAGCATTTT.

The rearrangement links TRBV29-1 to TRBJ1-2, with D maybe TRBD1 (5 bases). The CDR3 sequence is 13 residues long. V was shortened by 4 bases and J by 5 bases, with 14 bases between the two germline ends. Looked up from germline, CDR1 is SQVTM and CDR2 is ANQGSEA. The CDR3 loop reads CSVGQGGIYGYTF. The CDR3, as DNA: TGCAGCGTTGGCCAGGGAGGGATATATGGCTACACCTTC.

This sequence joins TRBV5-6 and TRBJ1-5; no firm D call. The CDR3 length is 13 residues. CDR1 is SGHDT and CDR2 is YYEEEE in the germline V gene. V was shortened by 4 bases and J by 5 bases, with 10 bases between the two germline ends. The CDR3 DNA is TGTGCCAGCAGCCGCTTTGAGGATCAGCCCCAGCATTTT. Its protein is CASSRFEDQPQHF. Combining the CDR3 with reference TRBV5-6 and TRBJ1-5 gives the whole variable domain DAGVTQSPTHLIKTRGQQVTLRCSPKSGHDTVSWYQQALGQGPQFIFQYYEEEERQRGNFPDRFSGHQFPNYSSELNVNALLLGDSALYLCASSRFEDQPQHFGDGTRLSIL.

The CDR3 is CASSELGEPTGELFF. DNA of the CDR3: TGTGCCAGCAGTGAATTAGGGGAACCCACCGGGGAGCTGTTTTTT. The rearrangement joins TRBV6-1 to TRBJ2-2, with a tentative D call TRBD1 (5 bases). The V gene lost 2 bases and the J gene lost 4 bases, with 11 bases spanning the gap. The CDR3 totals 15 residues. Germline CDR1 is MNHNS and CDR2 is SASEGT.

This rearrangement joins TRBV10-3 to TRBJ2-1; 7 bases are shared with TRBD2. The CDR3 has 15 amino acids. The germline V gene has CDR1 ENHRY and CDR2 SYGVKD. The ends lost 5 bases at V and 0 bases at J; junction bases unmatched: 4. CDR3: CAISTSASSYNEQFF. In nucleotides, the CDR3 is TGTGCCATCAGTACTAGCGCGAGCTCCTACAATGAGCAGTTCTTC.

This clone was seen once. The chain has TRBV9 and TRBJ2-2; 9 bases agree with TRBD2. V shed 4 bases, J shed 6 bases, and the junction held 16 bases outside the gene matches. Germline assignment: CDR1 SGDLS and CDR2 YYNGEE. This CDR3 is built from 18 residues. As DNA, the CDR3 is TGTGCCAGCAGCTCGCTCCCACCGGGACTAGCAAGGTCCGGGGAGCTGTTTTTT. The encoded protein is CASSSLPPGLARSGELFF.

This chain connects TRBV5-1 to TRBJ2-3; possible D gene TRBD1, 7 bases. From germline, CDR1 is SGHRS and CDR2 YFSETQ. V lost 7 bases and J lost 1, with 16 bases in between. The CDR3 totals 15 residues. CDR3 sequence: CASRRGEPRTDTQYF. CDR3 nucleotides: TGCGCCAGCCGCAGGGGGGAGCCCCGCACAGATACGCAGTATTTT.

This clone showed up just a few times. The chain is built from TRBV7-9 and TRBJ1-2, with TRBD1 identical over 8 bases. The CDR3 is 15 residues long. Germline CDR1 reads SEHNR; CDR2 reads FQNEAQ (reference sequence). Trimming took 0 bases from V and 4 from J; bases not matched to a gene: 4. Written as DNA, the CDR3 is TGTGCCAGCAGCTTAGCTAGGACAGGGAGCTATGGCTACACCTTC. Its translation: CASSLARTGSYGYTF.

The rearrangement uses TRBV10-3 and TRBJ2-2, with D maybe TRBD2 (5 bases). CDR1 and CDR2 from the germline V gene are ENHRY and SYGVKD. The CDR3 consists of 19 residues. Trimming left V 2 bases short and J 0 bases short, with 19 bases between. The CDR3 spells CAISEEAGRRLTNTGELFF. The CDR3 nucleotides are TGTGCCATCAGTGAGGAGGCGGGCAGGAGACTCACGAACACCGGGGAGCTGTTTTTT.

A remark on this clone: The sample contains more than one DNA sequence encoding this CDR3. The gene calls are TRBV7-8 and TRBJ2-2; D not resolved. This CDR3 has 13 residues. The V end lost 1 base, the J end lost 6 bases, and 6 bases lay between the germline ends. In germline, CDR1 is SGHVS, CDR2 FQNEAQ. The CDR3 region is CASSLDRAGELFF. The CDR3 DNA reads as TGTGCCAGCAGCTTAGACCGGGCCGGGGAGCTGTTTTTT.

This rearrangement joins TRBV28 to TRBJ1-4; D is possibly TRBD1 (6 bases). This CDR3 spans 15 amino acids. V was clipped by 5 bases and J by 4 bases, with 14 bases between them. Germline values: CDR1 MDHEN, CDR2 SYDVKM. CDR3 bases: TGTGCCAGCAGTCACCAGGGCAGGGGTAATGAAAAACTGTTTTTT. Its translation is CASSHQGRGNEKLFF.

This sequence joins TRBV2 and TRBJ2-5; 11 bases are shared with TRBD2. CDR3 length equals 16 residues. V lost 4 bases and J lost 5; bases outside the gene matches: 9. Germline CDR1 is SNHLY and CDR2 is FYNNEI. The CDR3 spells CASSVGSGRAGETQYF. For the CDR3, the DNA is TGTGCCAGCAGTGTCGGTAGCGGGAGGGCCGGGGAGACCCAGTACTTC. The full variable domain, rest sourced from reference TRBV2 and TRBJ2-5, is EPEVTQTPSHQVTQMGQEVILRCVPISNHLYFYWYRQILGQKVEFLVSFYNNEISEKSEIFDDQFSVERPDGSNFTLKIRSTKLEDSAMYFCASSVGSGRAGETQYFGPGTRLLVL.

The chain is built from TRBV7-9 and TRBJ1-5; D is unresolved. This CDR3 has 13 amino acids. CDR1 is SEHNR and CDR2 is FQNEAQ in the germline V gene (reference sequence). Between the trimmed V and J ends, which lost 3 bases and 2 bases, there was a span of 5 bases. The chain's CDR3 is CASSFQGNQPQHF. The DNA for the CDR3 is TGTGCCAGCAGCTTTCAGGGCAATCAGCCCCAGCATTTT.

The V call is TRBV30, the J call TRBJ2-5, with 7 bases identical to TRBD2. Germline assignment: CDR1 GTSNPN and CDR2 SVGIG (reference sequence). The CDR3 sequence is 14 residues long. V dropped 2 bases and J dropped 2; count of bases not matched to a gene: 5. CDR3 region: CAWSWSGGQETQYF. CDR3 sequence (DNA): TGTGCCTGGAGTTGGTCCGGGGGGCAAGAGACCCAGTACTTC.

This clone has only one observation. The CDR3 is CASSLGGANNEQFF. CDR3 nucleotide sequence: TGTGCCAGCAGCTTAGGCGGAGCGAACAATGAGCAGTTCTTC. V and J are TRBV7-9 and TRBJ2-1, with D unclear. There are 14 residues in the CDR3. V was pared by 1 base and J by 5 bases, with 9 bases between. Germline CDR1 is SEHNR and CDR2 is FQNEAQ (reference sequence).

The chain couples TRBV28 to TRBJ2-3, with D hard to call. Germline V gene data show CDR1 as MDHEN and CDR2 as SYDVKM. There are 11 residues in the CDR3. V was cut by 6 bases and J by 2 bases, with 3 bases left in between. This chain's CDR3 is CASSHTDTQYF. The CDR3 DNA follows: TGTGCCAGCAGCCACACAGATACGCAGTATTTT.

The V and J genes are TRBV12-3 or TRBV12-4 and TRBJ1-1; D is uncertain. Trimming took 5 bases from V and 7 from J, leaving 8 bases between them. The CDR3 loop spans 11 amino acids. The CDR3 protein is CASSRLREAFF. CDR3 bases: TGTGCCAGCAGTAGACTGCGTGAAGCTTTCTTT.

The genes are TRBV9 and TRBJ2-1, with 11 bases aligning to TRBD2. The CDR3 is 16 residues long. Losses at the gene ends were 4 bases for V and 4 bases for J; bases not matched to a gene: 7. Germline V CDR1 and CDR2: SGDLS, YYNGEE. DNA for the CDR3: TGTGCCAGCAGCCATCGGACTAGCGGGTTATACAATGAGCAGTTCTTC. This codes for CASSHRTSGLYNEQFF.

This chain joins TRBV7-2 and TRBJ2-1; TRBD2 matches 7 bases. CDR1 is SGHTA and CDR2 is FQGNSA in the germline V gene. With 3 bases clipped from V and 6 bases from J, the junction kept 11 bases outside the gene matches. The length of the CDR3 is 16 residues. CDR3 region: CASSFWSSGTSNEQFF. CDR3 DNA: TGTGCCAGCAGCTTCTGGTCCAGCGGGACGTCCAATGAGCAGTTCTTC.

The V gene is TRBV15, the J gene TRBJ1-4; D is possibly TRBD1 (6 bases). The CDR3 is 14 amino acids. V was trimmed by 3 bases and J by 8 bases, leaving 13 bases between them. From germline, CDR1 is LNHNV and CDR2 YYDKDF (reference sequence). CDR3 region: CATSRYRVGEKLFF. The CDR3 DNA follows: TGTGCCACCAGCAGGTACAGGGTGGGGGAAAAACTGTTTTTT.

This chain connects TRBV2 to TRBJ2-5; 10 bases match TRBD2. Germline CDR1 SNHLY, CDR2 FYNNEI. CDR3 length: 15 amino acids. J lost 5 bases, V lost 4 bases, and 7 bases had no gene match. The CDR3 nucleotides are TGTGCCAGCAGTGGATTAGCGGGAGGTCGGGAGACCCAGTACTTC. Translation gives CASSGLAGGRETQYF.

The J gene is TRBJ1-4, the V gene TRBV18; D uncertain. Germline lookup yields CDR1 KGHSH and CDR2 LQKENI. CDR3 length: 13 residues. V shed 3 bases and J shed 8 bases, with 10 bases lying between them. CDR3 in DNA: TGTGCCAGCTCACCGAACTTGTGGGAAAAACTGTTTTTT. It yields the protein CASSPNLWEKLFF.

This rearrangement joins TRBV7-8 to TRBJ1-4; TRBD1 is a possible D gene (6 bases). The CDR3 totals 16 residues. Deletions cut 5 bases from V and 8 bases from J, with 21 bases between. The germline gives CDR1 SGHVS, CDR2 FQNEAQ. CDR3 sequence (DNA): TGTGCCAGCAGCACCCGGGGAGGGGGGGCGCACGAAAAACTGTTTTTT. Protein: CASSTRGGGAHEKLFF.

The CDR3 loop reads CASSFSGQNTEAFF. For the CDR3, the DNA is TGCGCCAGCAGCTTTTCAGGGCAGAACACTGAAGCTTTCTTT. This rearrangement joins TRBV5-1 to TRBJ1-1; D may be TRBD1 (5 bases). The germline V gene encodes CDR1 SGHRS and CDR2 YFSETQ. The length of the CDR3 is 14 residues. V lost 2 bases to trimming and J lost 1 base, with 9 bases between them.

The rearrangement joins TRBV3-1 (or the pseudogene TRBV3-2) to TRBJ1-2; 7 bases fit TRBD1. Germline CDR1 and CDR2: LGHDT and YNNKEL (reference sequence). The trim removed 2 bases at V and 6 bases at J, leaving 3 bases unmatched. The CDR3 is 13 residues long. The CDR3 loop is CASSQRRGHGYTF. The DNA of the CDR3 is TGTGCCAGCAGCCAAAGAAGGGGGCATGGCTACACCTTC.

The rearrangement joins TRBV7-8 to TRBJ2-3, with TRBD2 matching over 11 bases. V dropped 8 bases and J dropped 0; count of bases not matched to a gene: 10. The CDR3 totals 17 residues. Germline assignment: CDR1 SGHVS and CDR2 FQNEAQ. CDR3 nucleotides: TGTGCCAGCGGGAGGCTAGCGGGAGGTACTAGCACAGATACGCAGTATTTT. It codes for CASGRLAGGTSTDTQYF.